One sample yielded the 10 T cell receptor beta chains listed below, sequenced in a study of blood T cell repertoires in COVID-19 (dated by TCRdb to the early 2020s). Receptor libraries were prepared by the immunoSEQ multiplex PCR assay. TCRdb took this table from immuneACCESS and kept in-frame rearrangements with V and J called. Such tables lack part of the clones; where checked against another copy, unresolved V genes explain under half of the gap, and the rest is unexplained. This sample lists a few hundred thousand clones; about 85% were detected once. 0.87% of the sample goes to the ten largest clones. The source material was peripheral blood. These receptors all stem from a human donor with COVID-19, enrolled during active disease. The donor label of this sample is uncertain.

This clone occurred a few times. The chain carries TRBV2 and TRBJ1-1; TRBD1 agrees at 8 bases. Germline V lookup: CDR1 SNHLY, CDR2 FYNNEI. The CDR3 length is 13 residues. Trimming took 5 bases from V and 3 from J; bases not matched to a gene: 2. The CDR3 nucleotides are TGTGCCAGCAGTTCGACAGGGGACACTGAAGCTTTCTTT. It codes for CASSSTGDTEAFF.

The CDR3 protein is CASSLGGGSSEQYF. CDR3 DNA sequence: TGTGCCAGCAGCTTGGGGGGCGGGAGTAGCGAGCAGTACTTC. The chain carries TRBV5-6 and TRBJ2-7; the match to TRBD2 covers 7 bases. The V gene end was trimmed by 0 bases and the J gene end by 6 bases; junction bases not matched to a gene: 6. Germline values: CDR1 SGHDT, CDR2 YYEEEE. This CDR3 has 14 residues.

The rearrangement uses TRBV4-1 and TRBJ2-2; 14 bases map to TRBD2. The CDR3 contains 19 residues. The germline V gene has CDR1 MGHRA and CDR2 YSYEKL. After removal of 0 bases from V and 6 bases from J, the junction contained 9 bases not matched to a gene. The CDR3 DNA is TGCGCCAGCAGCCAAGAGATGATGACTAGCGGGAGGGTCCCCGGGGAGCTGTTTTTT. Its protein product is CASSQEMMTSGRVPGELFF.

The genes are TRBV27 and TRBJ2-2; 13 bases fit TRBD2. Losses at the gene ends were 6 bases for V and 0 bases for J; bases not matched to a gene: 13. Germline V gene data show CDR1 as MNHEY and CDR2 as SMNVEV (reference sequence). The CDR3 sequence is 20 residues long. This chain's CDR3 is CASSKFGTSGTITNTGELFF. CDR3 DNA sequence: TGTGCCAGCAGCAAATTCGGGACTAGCGGGACGATTACGAACACCGGGGAGCTGTTTTTT.

V usage is TRBV29-1 and J usage is TRBJ1-5, with a tentative D call TRBD1 (5 bases). The CDR3 has 13 amino acids. Germline CDR1 and CDR2: SQVTM and ANQGSEA. Trimming took off 7 bases at V and 0 bases at J, with 10 bases between the two ends. In DNA form, the CDR3 reads TGCAGCGCCGGGGACTATAGCAATCAGCCCCAGCATTTT. This codes for CSAGDYSNQPQHF.

The chain is built from TRBV7-2 and TRBJ1-5, with D tentatively TRBD1 (6 bases). CDR1 and CDR2 (germline): SGHTA, FQGNSA. The CDR3 consists of 17 residues. V was trimmed by 0 bases and J by 4 bases, leaving 16 bases between them. CDR3 loop: CASSLATGGAGNQPQHF. The CDR3 DNA is TGTGCCAGCAGCTTAGCAACGGGGGGCGCCGGGAATCAGCCCCAGCATTTT.

This chain joins TRBV7-3 and TRBJ2-1; tentatively, D is TRBD2 (5 bases). This CDR3 comprises 14 residues. V was cut by 5 bases and J by 7 bases, with 15 bases left in between. Looked up from germline, CDR1 is SGHTA and CDR2 is FQGTGA. In DNA form, the CDR3 reads TGTGCCAGCAGCCCCAGCGGTCCCGGGAATGAGCAGTTCTTC. Residues: CASSPSGPGNEQFF. Variable domain in full (rest from reference TRBV7-3 and TRBJ2-1): GAGVSQTPSNKVTEKGKYVELRCDPISGHTALYWYRQSLGQGPEFLIYFQGTGAADDSGLPNDRFFAVRPEGSVSTLKIQRTERGDSAVYLCASSPSGPGNEQFFGPGTRLTVL.

The V gene is TRBV9, the J gene TRBJ2-7; D is possibly TRBD2 (5 bases). The CDR3 totals 14 residues. The germline V gene encodes CDR1 SGDLS and CDR2 YYNGEE. V lost 0 bases and J lost 6, with 13 bases in between. The CDR3 bases are TGTGCCAGCAGCGTAGGAGGGAGAAATTCCGAGCAGTACTTC. Translated: CASSVGGRNSEQYF.

This chain links TRBV11-1 with TRBJ2-7; 7 nucleotides align to TRBD1. Germline-derived CDR1 and CDR2 are SGHAT and FQDESV (reference sequence). The CDR3 extends over 15 amino acids. Trimming removed 2 bases from V and 3 bases from J; junction bases left unmatched: 7. The chain's CDR3 is CASSLFRQGVYEQYF. The CDR3, as DNA: TGTGCCAGCAGCTTATTCCGTCAGGGGGTCTACGAGCAGTACTTC. The variable domain in full, with the rest retrieved from reference TRBV11-1 and TRBJ2-7, is EAEVAQSPRYKITEKSQAVAFWCDPISGHATLYWYRQILGQGPELLVQFQDESVVDDSQLPKDRFSAERLKGVDSTLKIQPAELGDSAMYLCASSLFRQGVYEQYFGPGTRLTVT.

CDR3 region: CASSYMPGTYETQYF. For the CDR3, the DNA is TGTGCCAGCAGTTATATGCCCGGGACATATGAGACCCAGTACTTC. The rearrangement uses TRBV6-5 and TRBJ2-5; possible D gene TRBD1, 6 bases. Germline V gene sequence: CDR1 MNHEY, CDR2 SVGAGI. Deletions cut 3 bases from V and 5 bases from J, with 16 bases between. The CDR3 is 15 amino acids.